This TCR beta chain stems from a study of blood T cell repertoires in COVID-19. Looking at the study overall: Sites in the United States, Italy and Spain provided acute and convalescent COVID-19 samples. T cells, B-cell-depleted T cells, or PBMCs provided the cDNA or gDNA that served as material.

Trimming removed 9 bases from V and 9 bases from J; junction bases left unmatched: 15. CDR3 length: 16 amino acids. Germline CDR1 is MDHEN and CDR2 is SYDVKM. The cohort comprised adults aged about 18 to 100 years residing in under 30 US areas. Assay: immunoSEQ multiplex PCR; the TCRdb copy retains only in-frame clones and omits some. The repertoire holds hundreds of thousands of clones, with 83% as singletons. The chain combines TRBV28 with TRBJ1-5; TRBD1 agrees at 12 bases. This TCR derives from a woman aged 45-65 years who had been exposed to COVID-19. Sequenced sample: PBMCs or T cells enriched from blood (not recorded which). The CDR3 nucleotides read TGTGCCAGTCGCGGGACAGGGGGCTTCGGAGGGGTGCCCCAGCATTTT. Protein: CASRGTGGFGGVPQHF.